These T cell receptor beta chains were read from a single sample in a study of blood T cell repertoires in COVID-19. Libraries were prepared by immunoSEQ multiplex PCR; TCRdb keeps only in-frame clonotypes and omits some of them. The sample has around 300,000 clones, 85% seen once. Sequencing was done on a sample of peripheral blood. The origin of the receptors is a human donor in a cohort sampled during active COVID-19. Both conserved end residues are part of each CDR3. Each record gives: CDR3 length, clone size, J gene, V gene, CDR3 protein. The size field is filled for only some rows; it gives once, few, many or a size class.

16	.	TRBJ2-3	TRBV5-1	CASSLEPGGSTDTQYF
15	.	TRBJ2-7	TRBV19	CASSIYRDAIYEQYF
15	few	TRBJ2-1	TRBV13	CASSPREKFYNEQFF
17	.	TRBJ1-6	TRBV18	CASSPRGQGELSSPLHF
17	.	TRBJ1-4	TRBV18	CASSLVGGPPPNEKLFF
17	.	TRBJ2-4	TRBV5-1	CASSPNTGGSAKNIQYF
16	.	TRBJ2-1	TRBV5-1	CASSLGGTSGVNEQFF
15	.	TRBJ2-3	TRBV5-6	CASTMTGTRSYTQYF
14	.	TRBJ2-7	TRBV3-1/TRBV3-2	CASSQGLAGGKQYF
13	few	TRBJ2-7	TRBV11-2	CASSWGQAYEQYF
13	.	TRBJ1-1	TRBV5-4	CASSTTESPEAFF
15	once	TRBJ2-3	TRBV11-3	CASSVTGGGTDTQYF
13	.	TRBJ1-1	TRBV19	CASSPDRDTEAFF
14	.	TRBJ1-2	TRBV6-1	CASSEPQGADGYTF
12	.	TRBJ1-2	TRBV5-1	CASSETGGGYTF
11	.	TRBJ2-7	TRBV12-3/TRBV12-4	CASSRGYEQYF
14	.	TRBJ1-5	TRBV19	CASSHQGGDQPQHF
12	.	TRBJ1-2	TRBV12-3/TRBV12-4	CASRKGGNGYTF
13	.	TRBJ2-7	TRBV14	CASSQALTYEQYF
12	.	TRBJ1-6	TRBV30	CAWSVKGPPLHF
15	.	TRBJ2-1	TRBV19	CASSMMGTGVIEQFF
15	.	TRBJ1-2	TRBV7-9	CASSSRDRINYGYTF
13	.	TRBJ1-2	TRBV29-1	CGLTGGAFYGYTF
13	.	TRBJ2-7	TRBV6-5	CASSKTRSYEQYF
14	.	TRBJ2-7	TRBV6-5	CASSYSGGVYEQYF
14	.	TRBJ2-3	TRBV5-1	CASSLSMSTDTQYF
15	.	TRBJ1-6	TRBV4-1	CASSPSVRGQSPLHF
14	.	TRBJ2-2	TRBV27	CASTQGVNTGELFF
15	once	TRBJ1-2	TRBV4-2	CASSPRRGIEDGYTF